One and the same sample provided the 7 T cell receptor beta chains below, sequenced in a study of T cells in Graves' hyperthyroidism and ophthalmopathy. Researchers amplified the TCR beta CDR3 regions from RNA transcripts. The TCR CDR3 first-round RT-PCR relied on the HTBI primer set. TCRdb processed the multiplex PCR reads anew with MiXCR; each CDR3 protein has one entry. In the table there are 550,000 to 600,000 distinct CDR3 sequences, over 12% of which are singletons. Sequencing was carried out using blood. The receptors were sampled from a woman younger than 30 with Graves' ophthalmopathy.

This CDR3 reads CASSLARSANYGYTF. The CDR3 DNA reads TGTGCCAGCAGCTTAGCACGGTCTGCTAACTATGGCTACACCTTC. The chain employs TRBV7-8 and TRBJ1-2; D remains ambiguous. CDR3 length: 15 amino acids. Germline V gives CDR1 SGHVS, CDR2 FQNEAQ. V lost 0 bases and J 0 bases, leaving 8 bases between the germline ends.

This clonotype was seen ten or more times. The chain links TRBV7-9 to TRBJ2-3; D uncertain. Trimming took off 1 base at V and 2 bases at J, with 13 bases between the two ends. In germline, CDR1 is SEHNR, CDR2 FQNEAQ (reference sequence). The CDR3 runs to 16 residues. The CDR3 DNA is TGTGCCAGCAGCTTAGGAGACTTAGGTCTCACAGATACGCAGTATTTT. Residues: CASSLGDLGLTDTQYF.

This clonotype occurred many times. The J gene is TRBJ1-1, the V gene TRBV20-1, with D unresolved. CDR1 is DFQATT and CDR2 is SNEGSKA in the germline V gene (reference sequence). The CDR3 runs to 11 residues. Trimming left V 1 base short and J 7 bases short, with 7 bases between. The CDR3 here is CSARGQDEAFF. As DNA, the CDR3 is TGCAGTGCTAGAGGGCAGGATGAAGCTTTCTTT.

This clonotype has a count of ten or more. The chain has TRBV6-1 and TRBJ2-5, with 8 bases fitting TRBD1. This CDR3 spans 12 amino acids. With 8 bases clipped from V and 4 bases from J, the junction kept 3 bases outside the gene matches. Germline CDR1 MNHNS, CDR2 SASEGT. CDR3 residues: CASRTGPETQYF. DNA for the CDR3: TGTGCCAGCCGGACAGGGCCAGAGACCCAGTACTTC.

This clonotype has at least ten counts. The rearrangement links TRBV29-1 to TRBJ2-6, with D possibly matching TRBD2 (6 bases). Germline CDR1 reads SQVTM; CDR2 reads ANQGSEA. The CDR3 covers 18 residues. V was pared by 4 bases and J by 0 bases, with 19 bases between. CDR3 region: CSVVSAGSTGSGANVLTF. The CDR3 DNA sequence: TGCAGCGTTGTGTCGGCGGGGTCGACGGGCTCTGGGGCCAACGTCCTGACTTTC.

The chain is built from TRBV11-2 and TRBJ1-1; D unresolved. V was pared by 4 bases and J by 1 base, with 13 bases between. CDR3 length equals 15 residues. Germline V gene sequence: CDR1 SGHAT, CDR2 FQNNGV. CDR3 sequence (DNA): TGTGCCAGCAGCTCCAGCTTGGGCCCGAACACTGAAGCTTTCTTT. It specifies CASSSSLGPNTEAFF.

This clonotype was picked up a small number of times. The chain employs TRBV7-2 and TRBJ1-1; D is unresolved. The CDR3 extends over 14 amino acids. Germline-derived CDR1 and CDR2 are SGHTA and FQGNSA. Trimming took 2 bases from V and 6 from J, leaving 13 bases between them. The CDR3 DNA follows: TGTGCCAGCAGCTTAAGTAGGCGGGTATCTGAAGCTTTCTTT. Translating gives CASSLSRRVSEAFF.